The 9 T cell receptor beta chains below come from one sample, sequenced in a study of shared T cell receptors in the human thymus. The data were produced by immunoSEQ multiplex PCR, yet TCRdb's version contains in-frame clones alone and is incomplete. The table shows under 850,000 clones, with around 87% occurring only once. This same sample was also part of a study on human thymus T cells.

Sequenced input: thymocytes. These TCRs come from a boy under three years old with a congenital heart defect.

Here the CDR3 DNA reads TGTGCCAGCAGTTTTGCCACTAGTTCCAATGAGCAGTTCTTC. It yields the protein CASSFATSSNEQFF. V and J are TRBV28 and TRBJ2-1, with D possibly being TRBD2 (5 bases). Per germline, CDR1 MDHEN and CDR2 SYDVKM. This CDR3 contains 14 residues. The ends were cut back, 3 bases at V and 6 bases at J, with 12 bases in the middle.

This rearrangement joins TRBV13 to TRBJ2-5, with a possible D match to TRBD1 (6 bases). Deletions cut 2 bases from V and 4 bases from J, with 11 bases between. The CDR3 spans 14 residues. Germline V gene sequence: CDR1 PRHDT, CDR2 FYEKMQ (reference sequence). CDR3 residues: CASSLSGGPETQYF. CDR3 DNA: TGTGCCAGCAGCTTATCTGGGGGCCCAGAGACCCAGTACTTC.

V is TRBV29-1 and J is TRBJ2-1, with a possible D match to TRBD1 (5 bases). The ends were cut back, 6 bases at V and 5 bases at J, with 17 bases in the middle. Germline V gene data show CDR1 as SQVTM and CDR2 as ANQGSEA. The length of the CDR3 is 14 residues. The DNA of the CDR3 is TGCAGCGTGGAAACCAGGGATCGGGACAATGAGCAGTTCTTC. This codes for CSVETRDRDNEQFF.

V and J are TRBV6-5 and TRBJ2-1; 8 nucleotides match TRBD2. This CDR3 is 15 amino acids long. CDR1 is MNHEY and CDR2 is SVGAGI in the germline V gene. V lost 5 bases to trimming and J lost 4 bases; unmatched junction nucleotides: 7. CDR3 coding DNA: TGTGCCAGCAGTCCCGGGACTAGTCGGTACAATGAGCAGTTCTTC. Translated: CASSPGTSRYNEQFF.

This clone was seen just once. The rearrangement joins TRBV7-3 to TRBJ2-3; TRBD2 aligns across 8 bases. CDR3 length equals 16 residues. Trimming cost V 5 bases and J 2 bases; bases outside gene matches: 9. The germline V gene has CDR1 SGHTA and CDR2 FQGTGA. The DNA of the CDR3 is TGTGCCAGCAGCCTAGAGGCGGGAGGAATCACAGATACGCAGTATTTT. This gives the protein CASSLEAGGITDTQYF.

The gene calls are TRBV14 and TRBJ2-7; possibly TRBD1 for D (6 bases). The CDR3 extends over 15 amino acids. In germline, CDR1 is SGHDN, CDR2 FVKESK. V was cut by 5 bases and J by 0 bases, with 14 bases left in between. The CDR3, as DNA: TGTGCCAGCAGCTCCCGGGACAAACGCTCCTACGAGCAGTACTTC. It translates to CASSSRDKRSYEQYF.

This rearrangement joins TRBV28 to TRBJ1-2; 9 nucleotides agree with TRBD1. Germline-derived CDR1 and CDR2 are MDHEN and SYDVKM. V trimming: 5 bases; J trimming: 6 bases; junction bases outside the gene matches: 4. The CDR3 loop spans 13 amino acids. Written as DNA, the CDR3 is TGTGCCAGCAGTCCAAGGACAGGGGATGGCTACACCTTC. Amino acids: CASSPRTGDGYTF.

The chain is built from TRBV9 and TRBJ2-5, with 11 bases fitting TRBD1. The J call may be faulty, since TRBJ2-7 better matches the DNA end. The CDR3 runs to 15 residues. Germline V gene lookup returns CDR1 SGDLS and CDR2 YYNGEE. The CDR3 nucleotides are TGTGCCAGCAGCGTCGGACAGGGGGCGCCTCACGAGCAGTACTTC. Translation gives CASSVGQGAPHEQYF.

The rearrangement joins TRBV27 to TRBJ2-2, with 12 bases aligning to TRBD2. Unmatched junction bases numbered 10, after V lost 5 bases and J lost 0 bases. The germline V gene has CDR1 MNHEY and CDR2 SMNVEV (reference sequence). The CDR3 consists of 19 residues. The CDR3: CASSPLAGGSITNTGELFF. The DNA of the CDR3 is TGTGCCAGCAGTCCCCTAGCGGGAGGGTCCATTACGAACACCGGGGAGCTGTTTTTT.